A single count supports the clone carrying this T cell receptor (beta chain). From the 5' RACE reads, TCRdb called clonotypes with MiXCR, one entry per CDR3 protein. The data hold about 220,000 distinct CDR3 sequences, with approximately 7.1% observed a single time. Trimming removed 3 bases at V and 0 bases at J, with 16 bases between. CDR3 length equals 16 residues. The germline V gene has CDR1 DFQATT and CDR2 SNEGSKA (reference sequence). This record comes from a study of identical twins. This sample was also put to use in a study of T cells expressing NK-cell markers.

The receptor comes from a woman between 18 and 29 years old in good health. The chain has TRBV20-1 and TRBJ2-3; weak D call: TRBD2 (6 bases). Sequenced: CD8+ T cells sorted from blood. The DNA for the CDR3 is TGCAGTGCTAGGGACTTAGCGGTAACTAGCACAGATACGCAGTATTTT. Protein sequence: CSARDLAVTSTDTQYF.